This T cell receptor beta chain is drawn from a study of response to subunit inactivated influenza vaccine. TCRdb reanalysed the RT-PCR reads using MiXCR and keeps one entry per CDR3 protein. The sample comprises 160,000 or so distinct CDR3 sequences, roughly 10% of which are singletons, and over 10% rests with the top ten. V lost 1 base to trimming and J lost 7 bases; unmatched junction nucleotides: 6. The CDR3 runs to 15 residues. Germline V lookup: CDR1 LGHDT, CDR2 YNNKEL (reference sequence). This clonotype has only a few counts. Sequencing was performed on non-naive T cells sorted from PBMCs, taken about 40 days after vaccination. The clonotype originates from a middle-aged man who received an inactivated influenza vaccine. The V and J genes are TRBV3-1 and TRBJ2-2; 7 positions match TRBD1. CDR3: CASSQVTGYSGELFF. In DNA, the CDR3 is TGTGCCAGCAGCCAAGTGACAGGGTATAGCGGGGAGCTGTTTTTT.